This T cell receptor (beta chain) was identified during a study of cytomegalovirus exposure and HLA in healthy donors. Study results and limitations: As confirmed in vitro, a few CMV-associated chains were specific for CMV antigens.

Here immunoSEQ multiplex PCR was the method, and the copy in TCRdb shows in-frame clones only, minus some. In the table there are tens of thousands of clones, approximately 96% of which are singletons. With regard to this clone: Its antigen is not identified.

V dropped 5 bases and J dropped 0; count of bases not matched to a gene: 6. This CDR3 comprises 17 residues. CDR1 is SEHNR, CDR2 FQNEAQ, per germline (reference sequence). The receptor's source is a young man in good health and CMV-seropositive. The sequencing input was PBMCs. The chain carries TRBV7-9 and TRBJ2-6; the match to TRBD1 covers 8 bases. DNA of the CDR3: TGTGCCAGCAGCCAAGGGACAGGCCGCTCTGGGGCCAACGTCCTGACTTTC. Amino acids: CASSQGTGRSGANVLTF. Full variable domain (outside the CDR3, taken from reference TRBV7-9 and TRBJ2-6): DTGVSQNPRHKITKRGQNVTFRCDPISEHNRLYWYRQTLGQGPEFLTYFQNEAQLEKSRLLSDRFSAERPKGSFSTLEIQRTEQGDSAMYLCASSQGTGRSGANVLTFGAGSRLTVL.